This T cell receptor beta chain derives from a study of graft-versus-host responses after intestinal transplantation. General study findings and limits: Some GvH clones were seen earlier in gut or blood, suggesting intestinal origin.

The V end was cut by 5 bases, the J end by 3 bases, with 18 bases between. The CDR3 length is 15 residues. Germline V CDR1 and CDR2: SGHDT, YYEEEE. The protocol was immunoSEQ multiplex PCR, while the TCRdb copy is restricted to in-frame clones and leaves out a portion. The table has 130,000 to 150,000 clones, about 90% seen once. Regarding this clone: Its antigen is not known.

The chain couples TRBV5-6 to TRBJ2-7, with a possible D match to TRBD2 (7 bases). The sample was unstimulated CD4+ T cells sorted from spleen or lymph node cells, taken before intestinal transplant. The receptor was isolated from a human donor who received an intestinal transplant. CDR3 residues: CASSRQGRALYEQYF. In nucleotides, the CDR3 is TGTGCCAGCAGTAGGCAGGGGAGGGCTCTCTACGAGCAGTACTTC.